What follows are 17 T cell receptor beta chains derived from one specimen sequenced in a study of blood T cell repertoires in COVID-19 (dated by TCRdb to the early 2020s). Receptor amplification or capture employed the immunoSEQ multiplex PCR assay. TCRdb took this table from immuneACCESS and kept in-frame rearrangements with V and J called. Such tables lack part of the clones; where checked against another copy, unresolved V genes explain under half of the gap, and the rest is unexplained. This sample comprises about 200,000 clones, about 90% of them detected only once. The ten most abundant clones make up under 2% of the sample. Specimen: peripheral blood. These receptors were collected from a man aged 35-49 years with active or convalescent COVID-19.

The gene calls are TRBV27 and TRBJ1-1; tentatively, D is TRBD1 (6 bases). V was clipped by 1 base and J by 1 base, with 10 bases between them. This CDR3 region has 15 residues. The germline V gene has CDR1 MNHEY and CDR2 SMNVEV (reference sequence). The CDR3 spells CASSLWGGANTEAFF. CDR3 DNA sequence: TGTGCCAGCAGTTTATGGGGGGGGGCGAACACTGAAGCTTTCTTT.

The chain carries TRBV2 and TRBJ1-1; D is possibly TRBD1 (5 bases). Germline V CDR1 and CDR2: SNHLY, FYNNEI. With 10 bases removed from V and 0 bases from J, the gap between germline ends came to 18 bases. CDR3 size: 15 residues. CDR3 DNA: TGTGCCACCCGTGACAGTTCCATCATGAACACTGAAGCTTTCTTT. This sequence encodes CATRDSSIMNTEAFF.

Concerning this clone itself: A read error may produce the germline difference seen at one junction end. This chain joins TRBV12-3 or TRBV12-4 and TRBJ2-7, with D perhaps TRBD1 (5 bases). The CDR3 runs to 12 residues. CDR3 coding DNA: TGTGCCAGCAGTGACTCACTCCCGACAGCTTTCTTC. This gives the protein CASSDSLPTAFF.

The V call is TRBV4-1, the J call TRBJ1-6; 8 positions match TRBD1. The J segment lost 5 bases and the V segment lost 5 bases, leaving 8 bases of the junction unmatched. Looked up from germline, CDR1 is MGHRA and CDR2 is YSYEKL. The CDR3 runs to 16 residues. CDR3 nucleotides: TGCGCCAGCAGCGGATGGCGGGACAGGAATAATTCACCCCTCCACTTT. Its translation: CASSGWRDRNNSPLHF.

The chain combines TRBV19 with TRBJ2-2; no clear D. V lost 3 bases and J 7 bases, leaving 9 bases between the germline ends. The CDR3 covers 13 residues. Germline lookup yields CDR1 LNHDA and CDR2 SQIVND (reference sequence). The CDR3 nucleotides are TGTGCCAGTAGTATCGGTCCGCTCGGGGAGCTGTTTTTT. This encodes CASSIGPLGELFF. Full variable domain (remainder filled in from reference TRBV19 and TRBJ2-2): DGGITQSPKYLFRKEGQNVTLSCEQNLNHDAMYWYRQDPGQGLRLIYYSQIVNDFQKGDIAEGYSVSREKKESFPLTVTSAQKNPTAFYLCASSIGPLGELFFGEGSRLTVL.

This clone was seen only once. The rearrangement joins TRBV7-3 to TRBJ1-1; TRBD1 agrees at 7 bases. Germline V gives CDR1 SGHTA, CDR2 FQGTGA. V was clipped by 6 bases and J by 3 bases; unmatched bases: 10. CDR3 size: 15 residues. Here the CDR3 reads CASRLTGTAYTEAFF. CDR3 sequence (DNA): TGTGCCAGCAGGTTGACCGGGACAGCATACACTGAAGCTTTCTTT. Variable domain in full (rest from reference TRBV7-3 and TRBJ1-1): GAGVSQTPSNKVTEKGKYVELRCDPISGHTALYWYRQSLGQGPEFLIYFQGTGAADDSGLPNDRFFAVRPEGSVSTLKIQRTERGDSAVYLCASRLTGTAYTEAFFGQGTRLTVV.

The chain joins TRBV28 to TRBJ1-2, with a possible D match to TRBD1 (5 bases). Germline assignment: CDR1 MDHEN and CDR2 SYDVKM. V lost 3 bases, J lost 2 bases, and 16 bases lay in between. This CDR3 has 16 residues. The CDR3 region is CASSFARTTSNYGYTF. The CDR3, as DNA: TGTGCCAGCAGTTTCGCACGGACAACATCCAACTATGGCTACACCTTC.

CDR3 DNA: TGCGCCAGCAGCGCGGGACAGGGGTCCGGAAACACCATATATTTT. The encoded protein is CASSAGQGSGNTIYF. The J gene is TRBJ1-3, the V gene TRBV10-1; 10 bases map to TRBD1. CDR1 is WNHNN and CDR2 is SYGVQD in the germline V gene (reference sequence). The V and J ends lost 6 bases and 4 bases, in that order; junction bases with no gene match: 6. This CDR3 comprises 15 residues.

The table lists this clone with a count of one. The chain employs TRBV7-3 and TRBJ1-6, with 11 nucleotides matching TRBD1. The J segment lost 10 bases and the V segment lost 2 bases, leaving 4 bases of the junction unmatched. Germline values: CDR1 SGHTA, CDR2 FQGTGA. The CDR3 is 15 amino acids. This chain's CDR3 is CASSLGTGGYSPLHF. Here the CDR3 DNA reads TGTGCCAGCAGCTTAGGGACAGGGGGATACTCACCCCTCCACTTT.

The chain recombines TRBV20-1 with TRBJ2-3, with D possibly being TRBD1 (6 bases). CDR1 and CDR2 from the germline V gene are DFQATT and SNEGSKA (reference sequence). Trimming removed 3 bases from V and 8 bases from J, with 9 bases in between. This CDR3 spans 11 amino acids. The CDR3 DNA is TGCAGTGCTAGCAGGGGCGGTACGCAGTATTTT. It is translated as CSASRGGTQYF.

The chain joins TRBV19 to TRBJ1-1, with 10 positions matching TRBD1. This CDR3 is built from 15 residues. V lost 5 bases and J lost 3; bases outside the gene matches: 6. Germline CDR1 and CDR2: LNHDA and SQIVND (reference sequence). DNA of the CDR3: TGTGCCAGTAGTCATGGGACAGGGGCAGACACTGAAGCTTTCTTT. Protein: CASSHGTGADTEAFF.

The J gene is TRBJ2-7, the V gene TRBV29-1; 11 nucleotides agree with TRBD1. Germline CDR1 is SQVTM and CDR2 is ANQGSEA. The CDR3 consists of 13 residues. With V trimmed by 4 bases and J by 6 bases, 5 bases remained unmatched. DNA for the CDR3: TGCAGCGTTGGATGGGGACAGGGGGGCGAGCAGTACTTC. Protein sequence: CSVGWGQGGEQYF.

The chain employs TRBV4-2 and TRBJ1-2; D perhaps matches TRBD1 (6 bases). Trimming left V 0 bases short and J 7 bases short, with 12 bases between. The CDR3 runs to 14 residues. Germline CDR1 reads LGHNA; CDR2 reads YNFKEQ. The CDR3 is CASSQEPGDSGYTF. CDR3 DNA: TGTGCCAGCAGCCAAGAGCCAGGGGATAGTGGCTACACCTTC.

The V call is TRBV30, the J call TRBJ2-5; no firm D call. Per germline, CDR1 GTSNPN and CDR2 SVGIG (reference sequence). Trimming removed 0 bases from V and 4 bases from J, with 9 bases in between. The CDR3 length is 13 residues. CDR3 residues: CAWSVRARETQYF. In DNA form, the CDR3 reads TGTGCCTGGAGTGTAAGAGCCCGAGAGACCCAGTACTTC.

The chain couples TRBV11-2 to TRBJ2-7; tentatively, D is TRBD2 (5 bases). The CDR3 spans 16 residues. Germline CDR1 and CDR2: SGHAT and FQNNGV. Trimming pared 5 bases from V and 0 bases from J, leaving 17 bases between. The CDR3 region has the DNA TGTGCCAGCAGCCCCTTAAGGAGGCGTACCTCCTACGAGCAGTACTTC. This encodes CASSPLRRRTSYEQYF.

This chain uses TRBV29-1 with TRBJ2-7; 8 bases fit TRBD2. The CDR3 contains 13 residues. With 7 bases clipped from V and 6 bases from J, the junction kept 11 bases outside the gene matches. Germline V gene sequence: CDR1 SQVTM, CDR2 ANQGSEA. The CDR3 here is CSATGTRDAEQYF. The DNA for the CDR3 is TGCAGCGCCACCGGGACTAGGGACGCCGAGCAGTACTTC.

The V call is TRBV6-5, the J call TRBJ1-2; D remains ambiguous. The CDR3 length is 13 residues. V dropped 7 bases and J dropped 2 bases, with 11 bases sitting between them. CDR1 is MNHEY and CDR2 is SVGAGI in the germline V gene. The CDR3 loop is CASMGGENYGYTF. The CDR3 DNA reads as TGTGCCAGCATGGGCGGGGAAAACTATGGCTACACCTTC.